What follows are 32 T cell receptor beta chains derived from one specimen sequenced in a study of T cells in Graves' hyperthyroidism and ophthalmopathy. Regions amplified from RNA transcripts were the TCR beta CDR3 regions. First-round RT-PCR targeting the TCR CDR3 was performed with the HTBI primer set. One entry per CDR3 protein results from TCRdb running MiXCR on the multiplex PCR reads. The sample has under 450,000 distinct CDR3 sequences, roughly 14% seen once. Sequences were obtained from blood. The receptor set was obtained from a man aged 30 to 39 with Graves' hyperthyroidism that later progressed to Graves' ophthalmopathy.

A few counts support this clonotype. V and J are TRBV6-2 or TRBV6-3 and TRBJ1-1; no reliable D call. The germline V gene has CDR1 MNHEY and CDR2 SVGEGT. The CDR3 covers 13 residues. The V end lost 6 bases, the J end lost 0 bases, and 8 bases lay between the germline ends. The CDR3 is CASSASMNTEAFF. Here the CDR3 DNA reads TGTGCCAGCAGCGCGAGCATGAACACTGAAGCTTTCTTT.

This clonotype was observed many times. This chain connects TRBV12-5 to TRBJ1-4; perhaps TRBD1 as D (6 bases). This CDR3 is 16 amino acids long. V was clipped by 0 bases and J by 4 bases, with 12 bases between them. The germline V gene has CDR1 LGHNT and CDR2 FRNRAP. CDR3 nucleotides: TGTGCTAGTGGTTTGGTAACCGGGACACTTAATGAAAAACTGTTTTTT. Its protein is CASGLVTGTLNEKLFF.

Turning to this clonotype: A much bigger clone sits one base away, suggesting this may be a read error. The V gene is TRBV3-1, the J gene TRBJ1-2; 10 nucleotides align to TRBD1. Germline lookup yields CDR1 LGHDT and CDR2 YNNKEL (reference sequence). This CDR3 region has 15 residues. Trimming took 10 bases from V and 8 from J; bases not matched to a gene: 16. The CDR3 here is CATSIETGGPEGYTF. CDR3 sequence (DNA): TGTGCCACCTCGATTGAGACAGGGGGCCCCGAGGGCTACACCTTC.

V is TRBV3-1 and J is TRBJ1-1; TRBD1 might be the D (5 bases). The CDR3 has 15 amino acids. From germline, CDR1 is LGHDT and CDR2 YNNKEL (reference sequence). Trimming pared 1 base from V and 0 bases from J, leaving 9 bases between. CDR3 nucleotide sequence: TGTGCCAGCAGCCAAGGGCCCAGGGTGAACACTGAAGCTTTCTTT. Translation gives CASSQGPRVNTEAFF.

The table lists this clonotype with many counts. The rearrangement joins TRBV3-1 to TRBJ2-7; tentatively, D is TRBD2 (7 bases). In germline, CDR1 is LGHDT, CDR2 YNNKEL (reference sequence). V shed 3 bases and J shed 5 bases, with 8 bases lying between them. The CDR3 runs to 12 residues. The CDR3 DNA is TGTGCCAGCAGCCACGGGGGGCACGAGCAGTACTTC. It is translated as CASSHGGHEQYF.

This clonotype has ten or more counts. This rearrangement joins TRBV13 to TRBJ2-1; 7 nucleotides match TRBD1. The CDR3 length is 16 residues. CDR1 is PRHDT, CDR2 FYEKMQ, per germline (reference sequence). Losses at the gene ends were 2 bases for V and 0 bases for J; bases not matched to a gene: 4. Here the CDR3 DNA reads TGTGCCAGCAGCTTAAGTCGGGACAGCTCCTACAATGAGCAGTTCTTC. It encodes CASSLSRDSSYNEQFF.

A note on this clonotype: Mismatch with germline at one junction end may stem from a read error. V and J are TRBV28 and TRBJ1-5; D gene ambiguous. CDR3 length: 14 amino acids. Germline CDR1 and CDR2: MDHEN and SYDVKM. For the CDR3, the DNA is TGTGCCAGCAGTTTCAGAGGGAACAATCTGCCCCAGCATTTT. This gives the protein CASSFRGNNLPQHF.

This clonotype has at least ten counts. The chain joins TRBV18 to TRBJ2-7; 9 bases match TRBD1. Trimming at V came to 1 base and at J to 0 bases, leaving 1 base not matched to a gene. Germline values: CDR1 KGHSH, CDR2 LQKENI. The CDR3 length is 15 residues. For the CDR3, the DNA is TGTGCCAGCTCACCACGGGACAGGGCCTCCTACGAGCAGTACTTC. This sequence encodes CASSPRDRASYEQYF.

This clonotype showed up many times. The chain has TRBV11-1 and TRBJ2-2; D ambiguous. Germline CDR1 reads SGHAT; CDR2 reads FQDESV (reference sequence). CDR3 length equals 14 residues. The V and J ends lost 1 base and 5 bases respectively, with 8 bases between them. CDR3 protein: CASSLGSATGELFF. The CDR3 DNA reads TGTGCCAGCAGCTTAGGGTCCGCGACCGGGGAGCTGTTTTTT.

This clonotype was seen ten or more times. This sequence joins TRBV6-6 and TRBJ1-1; D gene ambiguous. The ends were cut back, 0 bases at V and 4 bases at J, with 15 bases in the middle. The CDR3 has 16 amino acids. CDR1 is MNHNY, CDR2 SVGAGI, per germline (reference sequence). The CDR3 loop reads CASSYSTGGWGTEAFF. In nucleotides, the CDR3 is TGTGCCAGCAGTTACTCCACCGGAGGGTGGGGCACTGAAGCTTTCTTT.

The chain uses TRBV29-1 and TRBJ1-5, with D tentatively TRBD1 (6 bases). This CDR3 comprises 15 residues. The germline gives CDR1 SQVTM, CDR2 ANQGSEA. V lost 4 bases and J 0 bases, leaving 13 bases between the germline ends. The CDR3 region is CSVALQGHSNQPQHF. The CDR3 DNA sequence: TGCAGCGTTGCACTACAGGGTCATAGCAATCAGCCCCAGCATTTT.

This clonotype was seen more than once but under ten times. This chain joins TRBV15 and TRBJ2-3; tentatively, D is TRBD2 (6 bases). The CDR3 is 13 amino acids. Trimming shortened V by 4 bases and J by 10 bases, and 15 bases separated the two germline ends. Germline assignment: CDR1 LNHNV and CDR2 YYDKDF (reference sequence). CDR3: CATSTPLQRAQYF. The CDR3 region has the DNA TGTGCCACCAGCACCCCGCTCCAGCGGGCGCAGTATTTT. Full variable domain (missing parts from reference TRBV15 and TRBJ2-3): DAMVIQNPRYQVTQFGKPVTLSCSQTLNHNVMYWYQQKSSQAPKLLFHYYDKDFNNEADTPDNFQSRRPNTSFCFLDIRSPGLGDTAMYLCATSTPLQRAQYFGPGTRLTVL.

Ten or more counts support this clonotype. The V gene is TRBV7-9, the J gene TRBJ1-6, with D possibly TRBD1 on 6 matching bases. Germline V gene sequence: CDR1 SEHNR, CDR2 FQNEAQ (reference sequence). V shed 3 bases and J shed 7 bases, with 10 bases lying between them. CDR3 length equals 14 residues. The DNA of the CDR3 is TGTGCCAGCAGCTTGCAGGGGAGGAATTCACCCCTCCACTTT. It is translated as CASSLQGRNSPLHF.

This clonotype was picked up many times. CDR3 coding DNA: TGTGCCAGCAGCTTAAGGGGAGGGGGCTATAGCAATCAGCCCCAGCATTTT. Its protein product is CASSLRGGGYSNQPQHF. This chain uses TRBV11-2 with TRBJ1-5, with 7 bases identical to TRBD1. CDR1 and CDR2 from the germline V gene are SGHAT and FQNNGV. The CDR3 runs to 17 residues. V lost 2 bases and J lost 0; bases outside the gene matches: 7.

Only a few counts were recorded for this clonotype. The chain is built from TRBV9 and TRBJ1-2; no firm D call. Germline lookup yields CDR1 SGDLS and CDR2 YYNGEE. V dropped 0 bases and J dropped 5 bases, with 17 bases sitting between them. The CDR3 length is 16 residues. CDR3: CASSVEVSDLGYGYTF. The CDR3 region has the DNA TGTGCCAGCAGCGTAGAGGTCTCCGATCTTGGGTATGGCTACACCTTC.

This clonotype was detected only a few times. A read error may account for a junction end that differs from germline. The V call is TRBV6-1, the J call TRBJ2-6, with 10 bases identical to TRBD1. The CDR3 is 21 amino acids. Germline V gives CDR1 MNHNS, CDR2 SASEGT. CDR3 DNA: TGTGCCAGCAGTCCAACCCCACCTGGGACAGGGGTCACCTCTGGGGCCAACGTCCTGGCTTTC. Translating it yields CASSPTPPGTGVTSGANVLAF.

This clonotype was seen repeatedly, ten times or more. This sequence joins TRBV28 and TRBJ2-1, with D possibly matching TRBD2 (7 bases). Trimming stripped 3 bases from V and 0 bases from J, with 15 bases between. Per germline, CDR1 MDHEN and CDR2 SYDVKM. The CDR3 sequence is 17 residues long. CDR3 residues: CASSFIRGGNSYNEQFF. The CDR3 bases are TGTGCCAGCAGTTTTATCCGCGGGGGCAACTCCTACAATGAGCAGTTCTTC.

This chain connects TRBV5-1 to TRBJ2-5; tentatively, D is TRBD1 (5 bases). CDR1 and CDR2 from the germline V gene are SGHRS and YFSETQ. CDR3 length equals 14 residues. Between the trimmed V and J ends, which lost 0 bases and 2 bases, there was a span of 8 bases. The CDR3 sequence is CASSLVPGQETQYF. CDR3 nucleotides: TGCGCCAGCAGCTTGGTCCCAGGGCAAGAGACCCAGTACTTC. Based on the CDR3 plus reference TRBV5-1 and TRBJ2-5, the full variable domain is KAGVTQTPRYLIKTRGQQVTLSCSPISGHRSVSWYQQTPGQGLQFLFEYFSETQRNKGNFPGRFSGRQFSNSRSEMNVSTLELGDSALYLCASSLVPGQETQYFGPGTRLLVL.

The chain carries TRBV11-2 and TRBJ2-7, with D perhaps TRBD1 (6 bases). V lost 6 bases and J 4 bases, leaving 13 bases between the germline ends. Germline CDR1 and CDR2: SGHAT and FQNNGV. CDR3 size: 13 residues. Here the CDR3 DNA reads TGTGCCAGCAGTCCGACAGGAATTTACGAGCAGTACTTC. It yields the protein CASSPTGIYEQYF.

Ten or more counts support this clonotype. The genes are TRBV30 and TRBJ1-4; 7 bases line up with TRBD1. The CDR3 loop spans 14 amino acids. V shed 0 bases, J shed 7 bases, and the junction held 5 bases outside the gene matches. Germline CDR1 and CDR2: GTSNPN and SVGIG (reference sequence). The CDR3 sequence: CAWSVRGRFEKLFF. CDR3 bases: TGTGCCTGGAGTGTAAGGGGGCGGTTTGAAAAACTGTTTTTT.

This clonotype showed up many times. The chain has TRBV28 and TRBJ2-7, with D maybe TRBD2 (5 bases). Per the germline V gene, CDR1 is MDHEN and CDR2 is SYDVKM. Trimming cost V 3 bases and J 2 bases, with 11 bases left between them. The CDR3 is made up of 14 amino acids. CDR3 region: CASSLEENPYEQYF. Here the CDR3 DNA reads TGTGCCAGCAGTTTGGAGGAAAATCCCTACGAGCAGTACTTC.

This clonotype has more than one count but fewer than ten. This chain uses TRBV18 with TRBJ1-4; the match to TRBD1 covers 8 bases. With V trimmed by 3 bases and J by 5 bases, 8 bases remained unmatched. CDR3 length: 16 residues. CDR1 is KGHSH, CDR2 LQKENI, per germline. The CDR3: CASSPARTGKNEKLFF. In nucleotides, the CDR3 is TGTGCCAGCTCACCCGCTCGGACAGGGAAGAATGAAAAACTGTTTTTT.

The J gene is TRBJ2-1, the V gene TRBV3-1; D gene uncertain. Germline values: CDR1 LGHDT, CDR2 YNNKEL (reference sequence). The CDR3 is made up of 12 amino acids. Trimming removed 1 base at V and 8 bases at J, with 6 bases between. The CDR3 DNA is TGTGCCAGCAGCCAAGTTTACGATGAGCAGTTCTTC. It specifies CASSQVYDEQFF.

This clonotype was detected ten times or more. This chain joins TRBV6-5 and TRBJ1-2, with D maybe TRBD1 (5 bases). Trimming took off 0 bases at V and 3 bases at J, with 11 bases between the two ends. CDR1 is MNHEY, CDR2 SVGAGI, per germline. This CDR3 comprises 15 residues. The CDR3 bases are TGTGCCAGCAGTTACTCGGGGACCCCCTACTATGGCTACACCTTC. Its protein product is CASSYSGTPYYGYTF.

A few counts support this clonotype. This rearrangement joins TRBV6-5 to TRBJ2-5; the D is unclear. This CDR3 region has 12 residues. Trimming removed 2 bases from V and 2 bases from J, with 3 bases in between. CDR1 and CDR2 from the germline V gene are MNHEY and SVGAGI. CDR3 sequence (DNA): TGTGCCAGCAGTTACGGGCAAGAGACCCAGTACTTC. This gives the protein CASSYGQETQYF.

This clonotype appeared many times. This rearrangement joins TRBV2 to TRBJ2-3; 7 bases agree with TRBD2. Germline CDR1 and CDR2: SNHLY and FYNNEI. Trimming cost V 8 bases and J 2 bases; bases outside gene matches: 10. This CDR3 has 15 amino acids. The DNA for the CDR3 is TGTGCCAGCGAGGGGAGGGGACGGATCACAGATACGCAGTATTTT. Translation: CASEGRGRITDTQYF.

This clonotype was seen ten or more times. CDR3: CSASSRAGGRETQYF. The CDR3 DNA is TGCAGTGCTAGCAGCCGAGCGGGGGGGCGGGAGACCCAGTACTTC. The genes are TRBV20-1 and TRBJ2-5, with TRBD2 identical over 10 bases. The length of the CDR3 is 15 residues. J lost 5 bases, V lost 3 bases, and 9 bases had no gene match. Germline CDR1 DFQATT, CDR2 SNEGSKA (reference sequence).

This clonotype was detected many times. The genes are TRBV28 and TRBJ2-3, with 8 bases fitting TRBD1. V was pared by 3 bases and J by 3 bases, with 5 bases of the junction left unmatched. CDR1 MDHEN and CDR2 SYDVKM come from the germline V gene. The CDR3 spans 15 residues. In nucleotides, the CDR3 is TGTGCCAGCAGTTTGACAGGGGTTGGGACAGATACGCAGTATTTT. Translated, it gives CASSLTGVGTDTQYF. Supplemented by reference TRBV28 and TRBJ2-3, the full variable domain reads DVKVTQSSRYLVKRTGEKVFLECVQDMDHENMFWYRQDPGLGLRLIYFSYDVKMKEKGDIPEGYSVSREKKERFSLILESASTNQTSMYLCASSLTGVGTDTQYFGPGTRLTVL.

This chain links TRBV5-1 with TRBJ1-2; 9 bases line up with TRBD1. This CDR3 is built from 15 residues. V gave up 4 bases and J gave up 4 bases; unmatched junction bases: 8. Germline values: CDR1 SGHRS, CDR2 YFSETQ. CDR3 region: CASSELTGGSYGYTF. The CDR3 DNA is TGCGCCAGCAGCGAGCTGACAGGGGGTTCCTATGGCTACACCTTC. The full variable domain, completed using reference TRBV5-1 and TRBJ1-2, is KAGVTQTPRYLIKTRGQQVTLSCSPISGHRSVSWYQQTPGQGLQFLFEYFSETQRNKGNFPGRFSGRQFSNSRSEMNVSTLELGDSALYLCASSELTGGSYGYTFGSGTRLTVV.

This clonotype appeared a few times. One end of the junction varies from germline; a read error may be responsible. The chain couples TRBV5-8 to TRBJ1-6, with 10 bases lining up with TRBD1. CDR3 length: 14 residues. Germline CDR1 reads SGHTS; CDR2 reads YDEGEE. The CDR3 DNA is TGTGCCAGCAGGATGAGGACAGGGGGTTCACCCTTCCACTTT. This gives the protein CASRMRTGGSPFHF.

This clonotype was observed a handful of times. CDR3 amino acids: CASSLESRILFF. CDR3 DNA: TGTGCCAGCAGTTTGGAGTCCCGAATACTGTTTTTT. The chain recombines TRBV28 with TRBJ1-4; D is uncertain. Germline V gene sequence: CDR1 MDHEN, CDR2 SYDVKM. The ends were cut back, 3 bases at V and 13 bases at J, with 12 bases in the middle. The CDR3 length is 12 residues.

This clonotype was seen many times. This sequence joins TRBV6-1 and TRBJ1-2; TRBD1 might be the D (5 bases). Trimming left V 5 bases short and J 3 bases short, with 16 bases between. There are 15 residues in the CDR3. Per the germline V gene, CDR1 is MNHNS and CDR2 is SASEGT. The CDR3 region is CASSQGGGIDYGYTF. Written as DNA, the CDR3 is TGTGCCAGCAGTCAGGGAGGAGGGATAGACTATGGCTACACCTTC.